This T cell receptor (beta chain) was documented in a study of T cell changes during pregnancy in multiple sclerosis. Some clones are missing from TCRdb's copy, which holds only in-frame ones; the method was immunoSEQ multiplex PCR. The table records about 51,000 clones, around 94% of them present only once. The sequences come from CD4+ T cells from peripheral blood mononuclear cells, collected in the second trimester of pregnancy. The clonotype originates from a female donor with multiple sclerosis, enrolled in a pregnancy study.

As DNA, the CDR3 is TGTGCCAGTAGCCCACGGGACAATCAGCCCCAGCATTTT. It yields the protein CASSPRDNQPQHF. This chain links TRBV19 with TRBJ1-5, with D unclear. Trimming cost V 6 bases and J 3 bases, with 9 bases left between them. The germline CDR1 and CDR2 sequences are LNHDA and SQIVND (reference sequence). The CDR3 is 13 residues long.